This T cell receptor (beta chain) was sequenced in a study of beta chain features in type 1 diabetes. About the study: Cell yields, age and gender were similar between patients and healthy donors.

CDR1 and CDR2 from the germline V gene are SGHRS and YFSETQ. This CDR3 is 14 amino acids long. Trimming removed 2 bases from V and 7 bases from J; junction bases left unmatched: 6. This clone was counted a few times. What it recognizes is unknown. Expressed TCRB transcripts were sequenced, since all the RNA that had been isolated was reverse transcribed. Profiling relied on immunoSEQ multiplex PCR, and the TCRdb table lists in-frame clones only, not all of them. There are about 400,000 clones in the sample; 10% to 15% occur only once, and about 0.01% lies in the top ten. Regarding the study as a whole: Type 1 diabetes patients had fewer VDJ junction insertions and more deletions. TCRB CDR3 length was moderately but significantly reduced in all four CD4+ subsets of Type 1 diabetes patients.

A sort by CD45RO/CCR7/CD25/CD127/CD95/CD27 yielded CD4+ naive, central memory, regulatory and stem cell-like memory cells. Purity above 95% was achieved in all sorted populations. The sample was naive CD4+ T cells from blood. The chain recombines TRBV5-1 with TRBJ2-7; 10 bases match TRBD1. This sequence originates from a woman aged 18-29 years with type 1 diabetes. The CDR3 nucleotides are TGCGCCAGCAGCTTCGACAGGGGGCAGGAAGAGCAGTACTTC. Translation: CASSFDRGQEEQYF.